The clone carrying this T cell receptor beta chain is classed as medium-sized. Antigen: not known. The data were produced by immunoSEQ multiplex PCR, yet TCRdb's version contains in-frame clones alone and is incomplete. The sample holds 70,000 or so clones; more than 85% are singletons and the top ten take under 10%. The record originates from a study of OX40 agonist ivuxolimab in advanced cancers. Study results and limitations: At 0.1 to 3.0 mg/kg, clonal expansion of CD4+ and CD8+ blood T cells had occurred by week 6.

The V gene's germline CDR1 is ENHRY and CDR2 SYGVKD. The CDR3 is 18 residues long. V lost 0 bases to trimming and J lost 9 bases; unmatched junction nucleotides: 18. The sample here was CD4+ or CD8+ T cells sorted from blood, taken in a trial of the OX40 agonist ivuxolimab. The sequence was obtained from an adult with an advanced solid tumor such as melanoma, head and neck, liver or kidney cancer. The gene calls are TRBV10-3 and TRBJ2-7; 9 positions agree with TRBD2. CDR3 protein: CAISESHILTSGKEAQYF. CDR3 nucleotides: TGTGCCATCAGTGAGTCCCACATCCTGACTAGCGGCAAAGAGGCGCAGTACTTC.